This TCR beta chain was sequenced during a study of early T cells in non-severe SARS-CoV-2 infection (dated by TCRdb to the early 2020s). Study-level background: Because TCR sequencing was done on bulk RNA from unsorted whole blood, the alpha and beta chains could not be paired.

The full study reports these points: VDJdb matching was skewed toward anti-spike CD8 responses and likely underestimated virus-specific expansions, missing private and CD4 specificities.

CDR1 and CDR2, per the germline V gene, are MGHRA and YSYEKL. V was cut back by 0 bases and J by 1 base, leaving a gap of 17 bases between them. The cysteine opens and the phenylalanine closes a CDR3 of 18 amino acids. The kept DNA is CDR3 alone, 54 bases in frame from the first base. Set within a cohort of healthcare workers in London, UK, this nested case-control study involved weekly PCR testing of nasopharyngeal swabs along with blood sampling. Between 23 and 31 March 2020, the week of the UK lockdown, healthcare workers were enrolled and then followed up weekly for as long as 16 weeks. This clonotype was detected ten times or more. This receptor's antigen is unknown. Nothing much larger sits one base from this clone, and base qualities are not available. The library was produced with 5' RACE. The sequencer was a NextSeq 500. In the TCR library protocol, unique molecular identifiers were attached to individual cDNA molecules to correct for PCR bias and sequencing error. Both TCR alpha and beta chains were sequenced, and tight co-correlation was observed between alpha and beta sequence abundances in each sample. The study's own analysis went as follows. Decombinator V4 was used to annotate the V gene, J gene and CDR3 of the TCR sequences. TCRs were defined as expanded if a significant change between any two time points was detected under a Poisson model with p below 0.0001. TCR abundances were normalised to the total number of TCRs sequenced per sample and were expressed as counts per million. TRAV1-2 paired with TRAJ12, TRAJ20 or TRAJ33 defined MAIT TCRs, while TRAV10 paired with TRAJ18 defined iNKT TCRs. A search of VDJdb, accessed on 1 November 2021, was run for TCRs annotated to CMV, EBV and SARS-CoV-2, with TCRs annotated for multiple antigens excluded. TCRdb took the public reads, trimmed them with fastp at Q25, ran MiXCR for clone calling and kept in-frame beta chains. Identical CDR3 protein sequences are pooled into one entry, listed with their most common genes and DNA. TCRdb's processing, not the study's, gives the V and J calls here. This sample lists around 80,000 distinct CDR3 sequences; more than 10% were detected once. The ten most abundant clones make up about 3% of the sample.

The chain uses TRBV4-1 and TRBJ2-3; no D segment can be confidently identified. The TCR sequence derives from an adult who was a healthcare worker with PCR-confirmed SARS-CoV-2 infection or an uninfected control (not recorded which). The sample consisted of whole blood. The DNA sequence reads TGCGCCAGCAGCCAAGATCCAAGGAGTGTAGTAGGCACAGATACGCAGTATTTT. Its product reads: CASSQDPRSVVGTDTQYF.